This T cell receptor (beta chain) was identified during a study of early T cells in non-severe SARS-CoV-2 infection. Background on the study: With bulk RNA from unsorted whole blood as input, sequencing yielded unpaired chains. The study, taken as a whole, reports: VDJdb matches were skewed toward anti-spike CD8 T cell responses.

Germline assignment: CDR1 MNHNS and CDR2 SASEGT. This CDR3 has 16 amino acids. The germline V and J ends were trimmed by 4 bases and 0 bases, with 12 bases remaining between them. Attached unique molecular identifiers marked individual cDNA molecules. TCRdb re-analysed the 5' RACE reads in MiXCR, keeping a single row per CDR3 protein. The sample has about 77,000 distinct CDR3 sequences, over 4% seen once. This clonotype was found many times. Its antigen remains unknown. The sample here was whole blood, taken at baseline. The clonotype was recovered from an adult who was a healthcare worker with PCR-confirmed SARS-CoV-2 infection or an uninfected control (not recorded which). The chain employs TRBV6-1 and TRBJ2-2, with TRBD2 as a possible D gene (5 bases). CDR3 amino acids: CASSAKRPANTGELFF. The CDR3 DNA sequence: TGTGCCAGCAGTGCGAAGCGGCCGGCGAACACCGGGGAGCTGTTTTTT.